The present T cell receptor beta chain was sequenced within a study of T cell clonality in common variable immunodeficiency. Heparinized whole blood, 5 to 8 ml, came from each donor. This clone was counted many times. The read falls 3 residues short of the CDR3 end, and the missing part is taken from the germline J gene. Sequencing used immunoSEQ multiplex PCR; TCRdb keeps in-frame clones, though not all of them. There are fewer than 75,000 clones in the sample, none observed a single time. Trimming stripped 2 bases from V and 6 bases from J, with 11 bases between. In germline, CDR1 is SGHDT, CDR2 YYEEEE. The CDR3 contains 13 residues.

The chain combines TRBV5-6 with TRBJ1-1; no definite D call. This receptor was obtained from a person aged 18-70 years in good health. The specimen was peripheral blood mononuclear cells. The chain's CDR3 is CASSLLLMPEAFF. The sequenced part of the CDR3 DNA is TGTGCCAGCAGCTTACTATTGATGCCTGAA.